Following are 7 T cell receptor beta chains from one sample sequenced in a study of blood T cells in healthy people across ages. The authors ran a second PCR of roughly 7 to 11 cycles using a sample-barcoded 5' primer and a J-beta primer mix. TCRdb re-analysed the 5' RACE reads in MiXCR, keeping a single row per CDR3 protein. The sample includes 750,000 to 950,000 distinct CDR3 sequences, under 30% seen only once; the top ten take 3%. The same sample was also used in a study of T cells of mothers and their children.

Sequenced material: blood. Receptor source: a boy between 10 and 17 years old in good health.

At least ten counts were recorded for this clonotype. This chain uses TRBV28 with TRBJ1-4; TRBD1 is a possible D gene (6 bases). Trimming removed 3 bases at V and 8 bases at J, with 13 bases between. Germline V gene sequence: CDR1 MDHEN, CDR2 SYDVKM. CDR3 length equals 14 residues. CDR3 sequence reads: CASSFGGAEEKLFF. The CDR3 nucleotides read TGTGCCAGCAGTTTCGGGGGGGCTGAGGAAAAACTGTTTTTT.

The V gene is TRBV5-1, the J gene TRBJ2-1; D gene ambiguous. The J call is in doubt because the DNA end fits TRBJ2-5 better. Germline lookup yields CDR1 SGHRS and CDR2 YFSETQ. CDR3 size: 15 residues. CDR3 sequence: CASSLAGDWEETQYF. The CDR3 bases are TGCGCCAGCAGCTTGGCGGGCGATTGGGAAGAGACCCAGTACTTC.

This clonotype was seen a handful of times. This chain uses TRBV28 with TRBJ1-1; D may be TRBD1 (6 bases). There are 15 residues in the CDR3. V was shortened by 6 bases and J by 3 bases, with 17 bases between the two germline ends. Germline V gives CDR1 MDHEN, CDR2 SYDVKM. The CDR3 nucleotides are TGTGCCAGCAGCTTAAGTAGCAGGGGTTACACTGAAGCTTTCTTT. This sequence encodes CASSLSSRGYTEAFF.

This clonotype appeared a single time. CDR3 sequence reads: CASSRRSARVDEQFF. The CDR3 DNA is TGTGCCAGCAGCCGGCGAAGTGCTAGGGTCGATGAGCAGTTCTTC. The chain is built from TRBV7-9 and TRBJ2-1, with no clear D. The V end was cut by 5 bases, the J end by 8 bases, with 19 bases between. This CDR3 contains 15 residues. Germline values: CDR1 SEHNR, CDR2 FQNEAQ (reference sequence).

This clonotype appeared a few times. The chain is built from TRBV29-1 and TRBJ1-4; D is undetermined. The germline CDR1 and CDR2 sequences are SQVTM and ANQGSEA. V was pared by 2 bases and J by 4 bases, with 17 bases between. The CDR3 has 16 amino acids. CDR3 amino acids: CSVELILPPVNEKLFF. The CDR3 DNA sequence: TGCAGCGTTGAATTAATCCTCCCCCCCGTTAATGAAAAACTGTTTTTT.

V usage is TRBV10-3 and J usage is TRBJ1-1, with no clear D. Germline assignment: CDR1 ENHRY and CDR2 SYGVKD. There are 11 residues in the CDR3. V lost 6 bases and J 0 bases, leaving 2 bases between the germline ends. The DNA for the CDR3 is TGTGCCATCAGGGTGAACACTGAAGCTTTCTTT. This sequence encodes CAIRVNTEAFF.

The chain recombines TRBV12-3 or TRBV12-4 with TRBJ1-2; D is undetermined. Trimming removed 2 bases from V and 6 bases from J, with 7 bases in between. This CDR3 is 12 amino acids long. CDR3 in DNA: TGTGCCAGCAGTTTAAACAGACATGGCTACACCTTC. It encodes CASSLNRHGYTF.